The clone carrying this T cell receptor beta chain was found many times. Antigen: not known. This entry comes from a study of response to subunit inactivated influenza vaccine. Study-wide results and caveats: New T cells are recruited in small numbers by each seasonal influenza vaccination, according to the authors' suggestion.

One entry per CDR3 protein results from TCRdb running MiXCR on the RT-PCR reads. This sample yields over 150,000 distinct CDR3 sequences, of which 13% to 15% are seen a single time; approximately 27% belongs to the top ten. The CDR3 has 15 amino acids. Germline V CDR1 and CDR2: SGHVS, FQNEAQ. Trimming cost V 8 bases and J 3 bases, with 17 bases left between them. The TCR was taken from a man between 45 and 60 years old who received an inactivated influenza vaccine. This sample comprised CD8+ T cells sorted from PBMCs, obtained roughly 5 days after vaccination. The rearrangement links TRBV7-8 to TRBJ1-5; D remains unclear. This CDR3 reads CASAPYSGDNQPQHF. CDR3 sequence (DNA): TGTGCCAGCGCCCCTTACAGTGGAGACAATCAGCCCCAGCATTTT.